Listed below are T cell receptor beta chains from one sample, sequenced in a study of T cell responses to AZD1222 COVID-19 vaccine. Generated by immunoSEQ multiplex PCR, the TCRdb table keeps only in-frame clones and is missing some. This sample has under 150,000 clones, with about 90% found just once. The specimen comprised peripheral blood, sampled 28 days after the second AZD1222 dose. The receptors stem from an adult who received the AZD1222 COVID-19 vaccine. The CDR3 runs from the conserved cysteine through the conserved F or W. A D gene is named only where the DNA matches it firmly. Some rows have no size entry. The others give once, few or many, or a class for an expanded clone.

.,TRBV5-6,TRBJ1-2,.,TGTGCCAGCAGCTTGGCGCAGGATGGCTACACCTTC,CASSLAQDGYTF
.,TRBV2,TRBJ2-5,TRBD1,TGTGCCAGCGGCGGGACAGGGGGCTATGAGACCCAGTACTTC,CASGGTGGYETQYF
.,TRBV25-1,TRBJ1-1,.,TGTGCCAGCAGTGAATCTCTAGGGGCAGGGCGGGCTGAAGCTTTCTTT,CASSESLGAGRAEAFF
.,TRBV10-3,TRBJ1-5,TRBD1,TGTGCCATCAGTCCAGGACAGGGGGCTGTTCAGCCCCAGCATTTT,CAISPGQGAVQPQHF
.,TRBV5-4,TRBJ1-2,.,TGTGCCAGCACCCCCCGGAACAGGGATAACTATGGCTACACCTTC,CASTPRNRDNYGYTF
.,TRBV5-1,TRBJ2-1,.,TGCGCCAGCAGCCGGGAGTCAGGGTACAATGAGCAGTTCTTC,CASSRESGYNEQFF
once,TRBV19,TRBJ2-1,TRBD2,TGTGCCAGTAGTGGACTAGCGGGAAACAATGAGCAGTTCTTC,CASSGLAGNNEQFF
once,TRBV24-1,TRBJ2-7,TRBD1,TGTGCCACCAGTGACTCCGGGACAGGAGCCTACGAGCAGTACTTC,CATSDSGTGAYEQYF
.,TRBV19,TRBJ1-4,.,TGTGCCAGTAGTATCACAGGGTTTCGCGAAAAACTGTTTTTT,CASSITGFREKLFF
.,TRBV14,TRBJ1-1,.,TGTGCCAGCAGCCAAGAGAGGTTTGAAGCTTTCTTT,CASSQERFEAFF
few,TRBV6-5,TRBJ1-2,.,TGTGCCAGCAGGCTGGACCCGTATGGCTACACCTTC,CASRLDPYGYTF
.,TRBV29-1,TRBJ2-5,.,TGCAGCGTTGGTGGTGCGGCACCGGGGACCCAGTACTTC,CSVGGAAPGTQYF
.,TRBV6-1,TRBJ2-3,.,TGTGCCAGCAGTGAAGGACTAGAACAGGATACGCAGTATTTT,CASSEGLEQDTQYF
.,TRBV6-5,TRBJ1-2,TRBD1,TGTGCCAGCAGTTACTCAGGGGGCAGGGGGATGGATGGCTACACCTTC,CASSYSGGRGMDGYTF
.,TRBV5-6,TRBJ2-2,.,TGTGCCAGCAGCTTGCTATCCACCGGGGAGCTGTTTTTT,CASSLLSTGELFF
few,TRBV13,TRBJ2-2,.,TGTGCCAGCAGCTCAACAGGGGAGGCCGGGGAGCTGTTTTTT,CASSSTGEAGELFF
.,TRBV18,TRBJ2-2,TRBD1,TGTGCCAGCTCACCGGCAGGACAGGGGTCGACCGGGGAGCTGTTTTTT,CASSPAGQGSTGELFF
.,TRBV19,TRBJ1-1,.,TGTGCCAGCACACAGGGATTATACACTGAAGCTTTCTTT,CASTQGLYTEAFF
.,TRBV6-4,TRBJ1-1,.,TGTGCCAGCAGTGAAACAGGACGGGGGATGAACACTGAAGCTTTCTTT,CASSETGRGMNTEAFF
.,TRBV19,TRBJ1-3,.,TGTGCCAGTAGTTTCCGGGGTCAAGGAGCTGGAAACACCATATATTTT,CASSFRGQGAGNTIYF
.,TRBV28,TRBJ1-2,.,TGTGCCAGCAGACGAACAGCTAACTATGGCTACACCTTC,CASRRTANYGYTF
once,TRBV5-4,TRBJ2-2,.,TGTGCCAGCAGCTTACCGCGGGCTGGCACCGGGGAGCTGTTTTTT,CASSLPRAGTGELFF
.,TRBV28,TRBJ1-2,TRBD1,TGTGCCAGCAGGGGGACAGGGATAGACAGCTACACCTTC,CASRGTGIDSYTF
few,TRBV18,TRBJ1-2,.,TGTGCCAGCTCACCACCCGTCGCGTACTATGGCTACACCTTC,CASSPPVAYYGYTF
.,TRBV5-1,TRBJ1-1,.,TGCGCCAGCAGACCTTGGGCGGGAGCAGCAAGCGGGGCTTTCTTT,CASRPWAGAASGAFF
.,TRBV10-3,TRBJ2-3,TRBD2,TGTGCCATCAGTAGACTAGCGGGGGCAGATACGCAGTATTTT,CAISRLAGADTQYF
.,TRBV27,TRBJ2-6,TRBD1,TGTGCCAGCAGTTGGAAAACAGGGGTCTCTGGGGCCAACGTCCTGACTTTC,CASSWKTGVSGANVLTF
.,TRBV9,TRBJ2-1,TRBD2,TGTGCCAGCAGCGTGCCTAGCGGTCTGAATGAGCAGTTCTTC,CASSVPSGLNEQFF
.,TRBV28,TRBJ2-1,TRBD2,TGTGCCAGCCCCCCCCTAGCGGGAGATTTCAATGAGCAGTTCTTC,CASPPLAGDFNEQFF
once,TRBV7-7,TRBJ2-3,TRBD2,TGTGCTAGCAGCTTAGCGGGCGGGGATACGCAGTATTTT,CASSLAGGDTQYF
.,TRBV28,TRBJ1-2,.,TGTGCCAGCAGTTTAGGGATGGCTAACTATGGCTACACCTTC,CASSLGMANYGYTF
.,TRBV9,TRBJ1-4,.,TGTGCCAGCAGCGTAGATAGGGATGTAGGAAAACTGTTTTTT,CASSVDRDVGKLFF
.,TRBV11-2,TRBJ1-1,.,TGTGCCAGCAGCTTATTTCTGACGCCAGAAGCTTTCTTT,CASSLFLTPEAFF
.,TRBV30,TRBJ2-1,.,TGTGCCTGGAGTGAGAGCTCCTACAATGAGCAGTTCTTC,CAWSESSYNEQFF
.,TRBV6-5,TRBJ2-7,TRBD2,TGTGCCAGCAGTTACTCCCTAGCGGGAGGGCCGGGGGAGCAGTACTTC,CASSYSLAGGPGEQYF
.,TRBV2,TRBJ2-1,.,TGTGCCAGCAGTGAGGATCAGGCCTACTGGGAGTTCTTC,CASSEDQAYWEFF
.,TRBV19,TRBJ1-5,.,TGTGCCAGTAGTATTAGGACGCTTCGAGGACAGCCCCAGCATTTT,CASSIRTLRGQPQHF
few,TRBV20-1,TRBJ2-1,.,TGCAGTGCTAGAGGGGATGAGCAGTTCTTC,CSARGDEQFF
.,TRBV5-4,TRBJ2-1,TRBD1,TGTGCCAGCAGCTGGGACAGGGGCAATGAGCAGTTCTTC,CASSWDRGNEQFF
.,TRBV7-9,TRBJ1-2,.,TGTGCCAGCAGCTTAGGGCATCCCACAGGCTACACCTTC,CASSLGHPTGYTF
.,TRBV10-3,TRBJ1-2,.,TGTGCCATCGCCACAGGGACAATTGTAAATGGCTACACCTTC,CAIATGTIVNGYTF
.,TRBV7-9,TRBJ1-2,.,TGTGCCAGCAGCTTAGCGAGCAACTATGGCTACACCTTC,CASSLASNYGYTF
.,TRBV28,TRBJ2-7,.,TGTGCCAGCAGGTCCAGTATCTACGAGCAGTACTTC,CASRSSIYEQYF
.,TRBV2,TRBJ1-1,TRBD1,TGTGCCAGCAGATCTTCAGGGGGCGCGGATGAAGCTTTCTTT,CASRSSGGADEAFF